The rows below give T cell receptor beta chains drawn from one sample of a study of T cells after yellow fever vaccination. TCRdb fed the 5' RACE reads into MiXCR, producing one record per CDR3 protein. The profile shows under 150,000 distinct CDR3 sequences, around 7.7% of them singletons. The material was CD4+ T cells sorted from PBMCs, obtained 5 days after the yellow fever booster vaccination. These receptors were collected from a man aged 25 to 40 who received the YFV17D yellow fever vaccine. The CDR3 runs from the conserved cysteine through the conserved F or W. The D gene is left open where the match is weak. The size field is filled for only some rows; it gives once, few, many or a size class.

D	V	J	size	DNA	CDR3
TRBD1	TRBV5-1	TRBJ2-7	many	TGCGCCAGCAGCTTGGCTGTTGGGACAGGGGTTTTCTACGAGCAGTACTTC	CASSLAVGTGVFYEQYF
-	TRBV7-9	TRBJ2-3	many	TGTGCCAGCAGCTGGAGGGGCCCAGATACGCAGTATTTT	CASSWRGPDTQYF
TRBD2	TRBV7-4	TRBJ2-7	many	TGTGCCAGCACCAAGTGGCTAGCGGGAGCTTACGAGCAGTACTTC	CASTKWLAGAYEQYF
TRBD1	TRBV20-1	TRBJ2-7	-	TGCAGTGGAAGAGGACAGGGGTACGAGCAGTACTTC	CSGRGQGYEQYF
-	TRBV29-1	TRBJ2-6	few	TGCAGCTCTGTACCCCTGACTGGGGCCAACGTCCTGACTTTC	CSSVPLTGANVLTF
-	TRBV5-1	TRBJ2-3	many	TGCGCCAGCAGCTTCGGGGTCATCACAGATACGCAGTATTTT	CASSFGVITDTQYF
-	TRBV4-3	TRBJ2-1	many	TGCGCCAGCAGCCAAGATCTAGCGCTGAGCTCCTACAATGAGCAGTTCTTC	CASSQDLALSSYNEQFF
TRBD1	TRBV12-3/TRBV12-4	TRBJ2-5	many	TGTGCCAGCAGTGGCGAACAGGGGGCGATGGAGACCCAGTACTTC	CASSGEQGAMETQYF
-	TRBV21-1	TRBJ2-5	many	TGTGCCAGGACAATGACAGGTTCGAGGGGGACCCAGTACTTC	CARTMTGSRGTQYF
TRBD2	TRBV20-1	TRBJ2-7	many	TGCAGTGCTGACGGAGGGGAGGGCCGTTGGGAGCAGTACTTC	CSADGGEGRWEQYF
TRBD1	TRBV6-2/TRBV6-3	TRBJ2-2	many	TGTGCCAGCAAAGGGACAGGGAACACCGGGGAGCTGTTTTTT	CASKGTGNTGELFF
TRBD2	TRBV30	TRBJ2-7	few	TGTGCCTGGAGTCTCGGGTTAGCGGGGTACGAGCAGTACTTC	CAWSLGLAGYEQYF
-	TRBV7-9	TRBJ1-1	many	TGTGCCAGCAGCTTGAGCGCGAACACTGAAGCTTTCTTT	CASSLSANTEAFF
TRBD2	TRBV29-1	TRBJ2-1	many	TGCAGAGCGGGAACTAATGAGCAGTTCTTC	CRAGTNEQFF
-	TRBV12-3/TRBV12-4	TRBJ1-3	many	TGTGCCAGCAGTTTAGTATCGGCCTTCTCTGGAAACACCATATATTTT	CASSLVSAFSGNTIYF
TRBD2	TRBV20-1	TRBJ2-1	many	TGCAGTGCTAGATGGGGTAGCGGGAGGGGGTCGGGCAATGAGCAGTTCTTC	CSARWGSGRGSGNEQFF
-	TRBV7-2	TRBJ1-3	many	TGTGCCAGCAGCTTAGCTCCAGGGTCTGGAAACACCATATATTTT	CASSLAPGSGNTIYF
TRBD2	TRBV5-5	TRBJ2-4	-	TGTGCCAGCAGCTTAGTACTAGCGGGAACAGCGGCAGACATTCAGTACTTC	CASSLVLAGTAADIQYF
TRBD2	TRBV5-1	TRBJ2-3	many	TGCGCCAGCAGCTTGGCGGCTAGCGGGAGCGCAGATACGCAGTATTTT	CASSLAASGSADTQYF
-	TRBV21-1	TRBJ2-7	many	-	CATWGGGSYEQYF
-	TRBV12-3/TRBV12-4	TRBJ2-6	many	TGTGCCAGCAGAAAAGGACAGTCTGGGGCCAACGTCCTGACTTTC	CASRKGQSGANVLTF
-	TRBV4-3	TRBJ1-5	-	TGCGCCAGCAGCCAAGATCGAATGGGGGATCAGCCCCAGCATTTT	CASSQDRMGDQPQHF
-	TRBV5-6	TRBJ2-1	many	TGTGCCAGCAGCGTCCCTAGGGGAGGGGGGGACAATGAGCAGTTCTTC	CASSVPRGGGDNEQFF
TRBD1	TRBV6-5	TRBJ2-1	many	TGTGCCAGCAGTTCCGGGACAGGGGTAATTGAGAAGCAGTTCTTC	CASSSGTGVIEKQFF
-	TRBV29-1	TRBJ2-7	many	TGCAGCGTTGGTGGAGTAGAAATTTACGAGCAGTACTTC	CSVGGVEIYEQYF
TRBD1	TRBV28	TRBJ1-2	many	TGTGCCAGCAGAGATCAGGGGGCCTATGGCTACACCTTC	CASRDQGAYGYTF
-	TRBV6-2/TRBV6-3	TRBJ2-5	many	TGTGCCAGCAGTTACAGTCCGGACGTGGAGACCCAGTACTTC	CASSYSPDVETQYF
TRBD1	TRBV12-3/TRBV12-4	TRBJ1-1	many	TGTGCCAGCAGTTTCGCCCTGGGGACAGCTTCTCTCTCTGAAGCTTTCTTT	CASSFALGTASLSEAFF
-	TRBV4-3	TRBJ2-1	many	TGCGCCAGCAGCTACACCGGGCACAATGAGCAGTTCTTC	CASSYTGHNEQFF
-	TRBV12-3/TRBV12-4	TRBJ2-2	many	TGTGCCAGCAGGGTGGTAGGGGGCACCGGGGAGCTGTTTTTT	CASRVVGGTGELFF
-	TRBV12-3/TRBV12-4	TRBJ2-3	many	TGTGCCAGCAGTCCTTCGGGTTCTAAAGCAGATACGCAGTATTTT	CASSPSGSKADTQYF
-	TRBV7-2	TRBJ2-3	many	TGTGCCAGCAGGCCCCAGGGGAGGGGCACAGATACGCAGTATTTT	CASRPQGRGTDTQYF
TRBD2	TRBV4-3	TRBJ2-5	-	TGCGCCAGCAGCCAAGGCGGGGGGCAGGGGAGGGGAATGGAGGAGACCCAGTACTTC	CASSQGGGQGRGMEETQYF
TRBD2	TRBV10-3	TRBJ2-7	many	TGTGCCGTCGGGACTAGCGGGATTTACGAGCAGTACTTC	CAVGTSGIYEQYF
-	TRBV19	TRBJ1-2	-	TGTGCCAGTGAGGGGCAGGACCTATTTGGCTACACCTTC	CASEGQDLFGYTF
TRBD2	TRBV5-4	TRBJ2-3	few	TGTGCCAGCAGCTTGGCTAGCGGGAGGGCTGGAGATACGCAGTATTTT	CASSLASGRAGDTQYF
-	TRBV30	TRBJ2-7	many	TGTGCCTGGAGCCCCCCGGGCGAATACGAGCAGTACTTC	CAWSPPGEYEQYF
-	TRBV30	TRBJ1-1	many	TGTGCCTGGAAGGGAAAATCCGAAGCTTTCTTT	CAWKGKSEAFF
-	TRBV27	TRBJ2-1	few	TGTGCCAGTCAAAAAGGGCCTAGCTCTGTCAATGAGCAGTTCTTC	CASQKGPSSVNEQFF
TRBD1	TRBV18	TRBJ1-2	-	TGTGCCAGCTCACCAGCAGGGGGGGGAGATGGCTACACCTTC	CASSPAGGGDGYTF
TRBD2	TRBV20-1	TRBJ2-7	many	TGCAGTGCTAGGACTAGCGGGGGGCAGTACTTC	CSARTSGGQYF
TRBD1	TRBV20-1	TRBJ1-1	few	TGCAGTGCCCCGGGACAGGCGAACACTGAAGCTTTCTTT	CSAPGQANTEAFF
-	TRBV4-3	TRBJ2-5	many	TGCGCCAGCAGCCCCAATTCAGGGCAAGAGACCCAGTACTTC	CASSPNSGQETQYF
-	TRBV24-1	TRBJ2-2	many	TGTGCCACCAGTGCCCTGACAGCCGGGGAGCTGTTTTTT	CATSALTAGELFF
-	TRBV20-1	TRBJ2-7	many	TGCAGTGCTAGGGGGCTCACACCCTACGAGCAGTACTTC	CSARGLTPYEQYF
-	TRBV20-1	TRBJ2-1	many	TGCAGTGCTAGTTACAGGGTCCCCGGTGAGCAGTTCTTC	CSASYRVPGEQFF
-	TRBV18	TRBJ2-1	many	TGTGCCAGCTCAAGCCTAGAAATGAATGAGCAGTTCTTC	CASSSLEMNEQFF
TRBD2	TRBV11-2	TRBJ2-3	many	TGTGCCAGCAGCTTAATGACTAGCGGGTCTCCGTTGGGCACAGATACGCAGTATTTT	CASSLMTSGSPLGTDTQYF
-	TRBV7-8	TRBJ1-2	many	TGTGCCAGCAGCTTAGCCGAGACAGGATTTGGCTACACCTTC	CASSLAETGFGYTF
TRBD2	TRBV28	TRBJ2-7	-	TGTGCCAGCAGTTTACTAGCGGGAGAGTCAAAGAACGAGCAGTACTTC	CASSLLAGESKNEQYF
-	TRBV20-1	TRBJ1-4	few	TGCAGTGCGGACAAGGATCGTGGCGAAAAACTGTTTTTT	CSADKDRGEKLFF